The 8 T cell receptor beta chains below come from one sample, sequenced in a study of T-cell reconstitution after alpha-beta-depleted transplantation in children. Unique molecular identifiers tagged the TCRbeta library. TCRdb ran MiXCR on the PCR reads and lists one entry per CDR3 protein. The data hold some 600,000 distinct CDR3 sequences, with approximately 16% observed a single time. The specimen comprised PBMCs from the stem cell graft donor, sampled from the stem cell graft. The source is a human donor who donated a stem cell graft to a child with acute myeloid leukemia.

This clonotype was recorded a few times. The chain uses TRBV11-2 and TRBJ2-1, with 11 bases aligning to TRBD1. V lost 5 bases and J lost 7; bases outside the gene matches: 16. The CDR3 loop spans 18 amino acids. Germline assignment: CDR1 SGHAT and CDR2 FQNNGV. The CDR3 here is CASSPPPGQGAPLNEQFF. The CDR3 coding sequence is TGTGCCAGCAGCCCTCCCCCCGGACAGGGGGCGCCTCTAAATGAGCAGTTCTTC.

This clonotype was detected a few times. V gene TRBV4-2 combines with J gene TRBJ2-3, with D possibly being TRBD1 (6 bases). CDR3 size: 16 residues. Germline lookup yields CDR1 LGHNA and CDR2 YNFKEQ. The V gene lost 0 bases and the J gene lost 5 bases, with 15 bases spanning the gap. The CDR3 DNA sequence: TGTGCCAGCAGCCAAGATTGGGGCAGGGGTGGAGATACGCAGTATTTT. Translating it yields CASSQDWGRGGDTQYF.

In its sample, this clonotype was seen a few times. J is TRBJ2-5 and V is TRBV4-2; possibly TRBD2 for D (5 bases). The CDR3 runs 16 residues. Germline V lookup: CDR1 LGHNA, CDR2 YNFKEQ. V lost 0 bases to trimming and J lost 2 bases, with 13 bases between them. CDR3 residues: CASSQDVPGEQETQYF. In DNA, the CDR3 is TGTGCCAGCAGCCAAGATGTCCCCGGGGAACAAGAGACCCAGTACTTC.

The table lists this clonotype with many counts. The J gene is TRBJ1-1, the V gene TRBV5-1, with TRBD1 as a possible D gene (5 bases). The CDR3 runs 14 residues. V was cut by 0 bases and J by 3 bases, with 9 bases left in between. Germline V lookup: CDR1 SGHRS, CDR2 YFSETQ. CDR3: CASSLARQYTEAFF. Written as DNA, the CDR3 is TGCGCCAGCAGCTTGGCCAGACAGTACACTGAAGCTTTCTTT.

This clonotype was seen only a few times. The rearrangement uses TRBV29-1 and TRBJ2-6; no definite D call. V was clipped by 7 bases and J by 1 base, with 8 bases between them. There are 13 residues in the CDR3. Germline lookup yields CDR1 SQVTM and CDR2 ANQGSEA. This chain's CDR3 is CSAMGSGANVLTF. The CDR3 region has the DNA TGCAGCGCTATGGGTTCTGGGGCCAACGTCCTGACTTTC.

The chain is built from TRBV20-1 and TRBJ2-2; weak D call: TRBD1 (5 bases). CDR3 size: 17 residues. The germline V and J ends were trimmed by 6 bases and 4 bases, with 24 bases remaining between them. Germline-derived CDR1 and CDR2 are DFQATT and SNEGSKA (reference sequence). CDR3 sequence: CSAEPRFSSGSTGELFF. DNA of the CDR3: TGCAGTGCGGAGCCTCGATTTAGCTCAGGGTCCACCGGGGAGCTGTTTTTT.

The chain uses TRBV27 and TRBJ2-7; D gene unclear. Trimming removed 0 bases from V and 0 bases from J, with 6 bases in between. The CDR3 covers 14 residues. The V gene's germline CDR1 is MNHEY and CDR2 SMNVEV (reference sequence). The CDR3 loop is CASSLSPGSYEQYV. CDR3 nucleotides: TGTGCCAGCAGTTTATCACCGGGCTCCTACGAGCAGTACGTC.

This clonotype was seen a handful of times. This sequence joins TRBV13 and TRBJ1-1; D is ambiguous. The germline V gene has CDR1 PRHDT and CDR2 FYEKMQ (reference sequence). V shed 2 bases and J shed 1 base, with 8 bases lying between them. The CDR3 spans 14 residues. CDR3 loop: CASSLQDPNTEAFF. DNA of the CDR3: TGTGCCAGCAGCTTACAAGATCCGAACACTGAAGCTTTCTTT.